This TCR beta chain was found in a study of blood T cell repertoires in COVID-19. Study-level information: Donors in the United States, Italy and Spain gave samples during acute or convalescent COVID-19.

This CDR3 has 14 amino acids. V lost 7 bases to trimming and J lost 8 bases, with 20 bases between them. Germline loops: CDR1 MNHEY, CDR2 SMNVEV (reference sequence). Repertoires were generated with immunoSEQ multiplex PCR, while TCRdb's copy carries only in-frame clones and drops some. The table shows 200,000 to 300,000 clones, with approximately 80% occurring only once. Input material: peripheral blood. The chain uses TRBV27 and TRBJ1-1; D is uncertain. The clonotype originates from a man in his 60s with acute or convalescent COVID-19. DNA of the CDR3: TGTGCCAGCAACCCAGGCGGGTCTTCGAGGGAAGCTTTCTTT. Translation: CASNPGGSSREAFF.